The 28 T cell receptor beta chains listed next were all sequenced from one sample in a study of OX40 agonist ivuxolimab in advanced cancers. Here immunoSEQ multiplex PCR was the method, and the copy in TCRdb shows in-frame clones only, minus some. Seen here are roughly 33,000 clones, about four fifths observed once, and the top ten hold approximately 2%. Sequencing used CD4+ or CD8+ T cells sorted from blood, obtained in a trial of the OX40 agonist ivuxolimab. The receptors were gathered from an adult with an advanced solid tumor such as melanoma, head and neck, liver or kidney cancer.

This clone showed up just once. The chain employs TRBV18 and TRBJ2-5; 8 bases line up with TRBD2. The J call is uncertain, as TRBJ2-7 better fits the DNA end. This CDR3 is built from 14 residues. CDR1 KGHSH and CDR2 LQKENI come from the germline V gene. The chain's CDR3 is CASSPSGSTGEQYF. The DNA for the CDR3 is TGTGCCAGCTCACCCAGCGGGAGTACCGGCGAGCAGTACTTC.

The V call is TRBV2, the J call TRBJ2-7, with 8 bases fitting TRBD2. Per the germline V gene, CDR1 is SNHLY and CDR2 is FYNNEI. J was trimmed by 2 bases and V by 7 bases; bases with no gene match: 7. The CDR3 is 14 amino acids. CDR3 region: CASNLAGDTYEQYF. CDR3 DNA sequence: TGTGCCAGCAACCTAGCGGGCGATACCTACGAGCAGTACTTC.

This chain links TRBV2 with TRBJ1-1; D unresolved. This CDR3 is 16 amino acids long. CDR1 and CDR2 (germline): SNHLY, FYNNEI. V was clipped by 3 bases and J by 8 bases, with 22 bases between them. CDR3 loop: CASSEDGGGLRGEAFF. CDR3 DNA: TGTGCCAGCAGTGAGGACGGTGGAGGGCTTCGCGGGGAAGCTTTCTTT.

This chain uses TRBV28 with TRBJ2-1; D not certain. CDR1 and CDR2 from the germline V gene are MDHEN and SYDVKM. With 8 bases removed from V and 1 base from J, the gap between germline ends came to 9 bases. This CDR3 is 13 amino acids long. The CDR3 loop reads CASLTGSYNEQFF. CDR3 DNA sequence: TGTGCCAGCCTTACCGGGTCCTACAATGAGCAGTTCTTC.

This clone occurred once. The chain recombines TRBV28 with TRBJ2-7, with TRBD2 identical over 8 bases. V dropped 1 base and J dropped 0; count of bases not matched to a gene: 2. CDR3 size: 15 residues. Germline CDR1 is MDHEN and CDR2 is SYDVKM. The CDR3 DNA reads TGTGCCAGCAGTTTATCCGGGAGGGGCTCCTACGAGCAGTACTTC. It specifies CASSLSGRGSYEQYF.

This chain uses TRBV7-2 with TRBJ2-3; no clear D. Germline CDR1 reads SGHTA; CDR2 reads FQGNSA. This CDR3 is built from 13 residues. Trimming took off 0 bases at V and 5 bases at J, with 6 bases between the two ends. The CDR3 sequence: CASSLAFGDTQYF. CDR3 sequence (DNA): TGTGCCAGCAGCTTAGCATTTGGAGATACGCAGTATTTT. The full variable domain, rest sourced from reference TRBV7-2 and TRBJ2-3, is GAGVSQSPSNKVTEKGKDVELRCDPISGHTALYWYRQSLGQGLEFLIYFQGNSAPDKSGLPSDRFSAERTGGSVSTLTIQRTQQEDSAVYLCASSLAFGDTQYFGPGTRLTVL.

The chain employs TRBV5-4 and TRBJ2-3; 13 nucleotides line up with TRBD2. J was trimmed by 4 bases and V by 3 bases; bases with no gene match: 2. This CDR3 is 15 amino acids long. Germline V CDR1 and CDR2: SGHNT, YYREEE (reference sequence). CDR3 region: CASSWTSGGADTQYF. The CDR3 nucleotides are TGTGCCAGCAGCTGGACTAGCGGGGGTGCAGATACGCAGTATTTT.

The V gene is TRBV2, the J gene TRBJ1-5; D not resolved. The CDR3 runs 14 residues. Trimming cost V 4 bases and J 4 bases, with 11 bases left between them. CDR1 and CDR2 from the germline V gene are SNHLY and FYNNEI. This CDR3 is CASSARLRNQPQHF. The CDR3 coding sequence is TGTGCCAGCAGTGCAAGATTAAGAAATCAGCCCCAGCATTTT.

The rearrangement joins TRBV13 to TRBJ2-1, with D possibly being TRBD1 (6 bases). V was clipped by 4 bases and J by 5 bases, with 15 bases between them. The germline gives CDR1 PRHDT, CDR2 FYEKMQ (reference sequence). CDR3 length: 15 amino acids. CDR3 DNA: TGTGCCAGCAGCTCTGGGGCTAGGGGGAACAATGAGCAGTTCTTC. Protein sequence: CASSSGARGNNEQFF.

This clone was recorded once. The V gene is TRBV7-6, the J gene TRBJ2-5; no clear D. Trimming removed 5 bases at V and 5 bases at J, with 6 bases between. The CDR3 sequence is 11 residues long. Germline loops: CDR1 SGHVS, CDR2 FNYEAQ. This CDR3 reads CASSTGETQYF. CDR3 DNA: TGTGCCAGCAGCACGGGTGAGACCCAGTACTTC. The complete variable domain, with remaining parts taken from reference TRBV7-6 and TRBJ2-5, reads GAGVSQSPRYKVTKRGQDVALRCDPISGHVSLYWYRQALGQGPEFLTYFNYEAQQDKSGLPNDRFSAERPEGSISTLTIQRTEQRDSAMYRCASSTGETQYFGPGTRLLVL.

The chain combines TRBV19 with TRBJ2-3; D might be TRBD1 or TRBD2, each matching 5 bases. CDR1 and CDR2 from the germline V gene are LNHDA and SQIVND (reference sequence). The V end was cut by 6 bases, the J end by 8 bases, with 18 bases between. The CDR3 has 14 residues. For the CDR3, the DNA is TGTGCCAGTAGCCCAACCGGGACGACGAGTACGCAGTATTTT. It codes for CASSPTGTTSTQYF.

The rearrangement joins TRBV7-8 to TRBJ2-5; 12 bases match TRBD1. Trimming cost V 2 bases and J 5 bases; bases outside gene matches: 6. Germline lookup yields CDR1 SGHVS and CDR2 FQNEAQ. The CDR3 is 16 residues long. CDR3 loop: CASSLLGQGAGETQYF. In DNA, the CDR3 is TGTGCCAGCAGCTTATTGGGACAGGGGGCCGGGGAGACCCAGTACTTC. Full variable domain (rest looked up from reference TRBV7-8 and TRBJ2-5): GAGVSQSPRYKVAKRGQDVALRCDPISGHVSLFWYQQALGQGPEFLTYFQNEAQLDKSGLPSDRFFAERPEGSVSTLKIQRTQQEDSAVYLCASSLLGQGAGETQYFGPGTRLLVL.

This chain links TRBV19 with TRBJ1-5, with 7 bases identical to TRBD1. The trim removed 6 bases at V and 3 bases at J, leaving 11 bases unmatched. CDR3 length: 16 amino acids. Germline V CDR1 and CDR2: LNHDA, SQIVND (reference sequence). The CDR3 DNA sequence: TGTGCCAGTAGCAGGGGGGAAGGGGGCCCCAATCAGCCCCAGCATTTT. Translated, it gives CASSRGEGGPNQPQHF.

J is TRBJ1-2 and V is TRBV6-1, with 7 bases matching TRBD1. The CDR3 consists of 12 residues. The J segment lost 5 bases and the V segment lost 4 bases, leaving 1 base of the junction unmatched. Germline V gene lookup returns CDR1 MNHNS and CDR2 SASEGT. CDR3 residues: CASSVTGYGYTF. CDR3 bases: TGTGCCAGCAGTGTGACAGGGTATGGCTACACCTTC.

The chain recombines TRBV10-3 with TRBJ2-6, with 9 bases identical to TRBD2. The CDR3 is 19 amino acids. Germline V gives CDR1 ENHRY, CDR2 SYGVKD. The J segment lost 0 bases and the V segment lost 11 bases, leaving 17 bases of the junction unmatched. The CDR3 loop reads CAAYPGEGRGGSGANVLTF. Here the CDR3 DNA reads TGTGCCGCCTACCCCGGCGAGGGGCGGGGGGGCTCTGGGGCCAACGTCCTGACTTTC.

Only a few counts were recorded for this clone. The V and J genes are TRBV6-1 and TRBJ2-1; D is perhaps TRBD1 or TRBD2 (6 bases each). Germline lookup yields CDR1 MNHNS and CDR2 SASEGT. V was pared by 6 bases and J by 5 bases, with 14 bases between. This CDR3 has 14 amino acids. CDR3 coding DNA: TGTGCCAGCAGAACGGAGGGGGTAAACAATGAGCAGTTCTTC. Protein product: CASRTEGVNNEQFF.

The chain joins TRBV4-1 to TRBJ2-7; 9 bases line up with TRBD2. The trim removed 3 bases at V and 5 bases at J, leaving 8 bases unmatched. This CDR3 has 15 residues. Germline CDR1 reads MGHRA; CDR2 reads YSYEKL. CDR3 loop: CASSHRAGGPDEQYF. The CDR3 nucleotides are TGCGCCAGCAGCCATCGGGCGGGGGGGCCGGACGAGCAGTACTTC.

The rearrangement uses TRBV5-1 and TRBJ2-7; D remains unclear. The CDR3 has 14 residues. Trimming took 0 bases from V and 3 from J, leaving 10 bases between them. Germline V CDR1 and CDR2: SGHRS, YFSETQ. CDR3 sequence: CASSLEGQLYEQYF. In DNA, the CDR3 is TGCGCCAGCAGCTTGGAAGGGCAGCTCTACGAGCAGTACTTC.

The rearrangement uses TRBV18 and TRBJ2-5, with 9 positions matching TRBD1. Germline values: CDR1 KGHSH, CDR2 LQKENI. V shed 6 bases, J shed 2 bases, and the junction held 4 bases outside the gene matches. The CDR3 spans 14 residues. The CDR3 reads CASSKGQGQETQYF. DNA of the CDR3: TGTGCCAGCTCGAAGGGACAGGGACAAGAGACCCAGTACTTC.

The chain joins TRBV11-2 to TRBJ2-3; the D gene is possibly TRBD2 (5 bases). The length of the CDR3 is 14 residues. V lost 4 bases and J 0 bases, leaving 8 bases between the germline ends. Germline V CDR1 and CDR2: SGHAT, FQNNGV. The CDR3: CASSSVASTDTQYF. In DNA, the CDR3 is TGTGCCAGCAGCTCCGTAGCGAGCACAGATACGCAGTATTTT. Supplemented by reference TRBV11-2 and TRBJ2-3, the full variable domain reads EAGVAQSPRYKIIEKRQSVAFWCNPISGHATLYWYQQILGQGPKLLIQFQNNGVVDDSQLPKDRFSAERLKGVDSTLKIQPAKLEDSAVYLCASSSVASTDTQYFGPGTRLTVL.

The chain uses TRBV7-8 and TRBJ2-3, with 10 bases identical to TRBD1. This CDR3 has 15 amino acids. Losses at the gene ends were 7 bases for V and 4 bases for J; bases not matched to a gene: 8. CDR1 SGHVS and CDR2 FQNEAQ come from the germline V gene. As DNA, the CDR3 is TGTGCCAGCAAGAAGACAGGGGGCGCAGCAGATACGCAGTATTTT. Translating gives CASKKTGGAADTQYF.

This clone was detected only a few times. The rearrangement joins TRBV6-5 to TRBJ2-3; D call uncertain. The V gene lost 5 bases and the J gene lost 3 bases, with 9 bases spanning the gap. Germline values: CDR1 MNHEY, CDR2 SVGAGI. The CDR3 has 13 residues. In DNA form, the CDR3 reads TGTGCCAGCAGTATAACCGGGACAGATACGCAGTATTTT. Its translation: CASSITGTDTQYF.

The rearrangement uses TRBV11-3 and TRBJ2-1; D possibly corresponds to TRBD1 (6 bases). CDR1 SGHNT and CDR2 YENEEA come from the germline V gene. The CDR3 runs 15 residues. The ends were cut back, 1 base at V and 2 bases at J, with 9 bases in the middle. The CDR3 here is CASSLVGGPYNEQFF. CDR3 bases: TGTGCCAGCAGCTTAGTTGGGGGCCCCTACAATGAGCAGTTCTTC.

The CDR3 region is CSVGSGFTGELFF. The CDR3 DNA reads as TGCAGCGTTGGGTCTGGGTTCACCGGGGAGCTGTTTTTT. The V call is TRBV29-1, the J call TRBJ2-2, with D unclear. The CDR3 runs to 13 residues. The germline gives CDR1 SQVTM, CDR2 ANQGSEA. The V and J ends lost 4 bases and 4 bases respectively, with 10 bases between them.

The chain links TRBV6-6 to TRBJ2-1, with TRBD2 as a possible D gene (6 bases). Looked up from germline, CDR1 is MNHNY and CDR2 is SVGAGI (reference sequence). The CDR3 runs 15 residues. V was clipped by 7 bases and J by 1 base, with 14 bases between them. The CDR3 spells CASTSAGRSYNEQFF. CDR3 DNA: TGTGCCAGCACATCCGCGGGGAGGTCCTACAATGAGCAGTTCTTC.

The chain recombines TRBV7-3 with TRBJ2-1; 9 bases are a match to TRBD2. Germline V gene sequence: CDR1 SGHTA, CDR2 FQGTGA. CDR3 length: 14 amino acids. The V gene end was trimmed by 0 bases and the J gene end by 8 bases; junction bases not matched to a gene: 2. This CDR3 is CASSLTSGSDEQFF. CDR3 in DNA: TGTGCCAGCAGCTTAACTAGCGGGAGCGATGAGCAGTTCTTC. The full variable domain, rest sourced from reference TRBV7-3 and TRBJ2-1, is GAGVSQTPSNKVTEKGKYVELRCDPISGHTALYWYRQSLGQGPEFLIYFQGTGAADDSGLPNDRFFAVRPEGSVSTLKIQRTERGDSAVYLCASSLTSGSDEQFFGPGTRLTVL.

The V call is TRBV9, the J call TRBJ2-1; the match to TRBD2 covers 10 bases. V lost 3 bases, J lost 7 bases, and 7 bases stayed unmatched. In germline, CDR1 is SGDLS, CDR2 YYNGEE. The CDR3 is 15 residues long. CDR3 nucleotides: TGTGCCAGCAGCGCCTCCGGGACTAGCGTGAATGAGCAGTTCTTC. Translating it yields CASSASGTSVNEQFF.

This chain joins TRBV5-1 and TRBJ2-5, with D tentatively TRBD2 (7 bases). V lost 0 bases and J lost 0, with 12 bases in between. Germline V gene sequence: CDR1 SGHRS, CDR2 YFSETQ. This CDR3 has 16 residues. As DNA, the CDR3 is TGCGCCAGCAGCTTGGGCGAGGGGGGGCACCAAGAGACCCAGTACTTC. It specifies CASSLGEGGHQETQYF. Together with reference TRBV5-1 and TRBJ2-5, the CDR3 gives the full variable domain: KAGVTQTPRYLIKTRGQQVTLSCSPISGHRSVSWYQQTPGQGLQFLFEYFSETQRNKGNFPGRFSGRQFSNSRSEMNVSTLELGDSALYLCASSLGEGGHQETQYFGPGTRLLVL.